The entry below gives a single T cell receptor (beta chain) sequence along with its context. The antigen is unknown. The data originate from a study of T cell repertoires in cytomegalovirus infection. TCRdb ran MiXCR on the reads and lists one entry per CDR3 protein. This sample has about 130,000 distinct CDR3 sequences, with 20% to 30% found just once. CDR3 length equals 13 residues. V lost 3 bases, J lost 6 bases, and 12 bases lay in between. CDR1 is SQVTM and CDR2 is ANQGSEA in the germline V gene. This clonotype originated in a human donor in good health (CMV status not recorded). Some clones in this sample may be carry-over from other donors' samples. Material for sequencing was PBMCs, sequenced either directly or after in vitro stimulation (not recorded which). This chain uses TRBV29-1 with TRBJ1-5, with D uncertain. The CDR3 is CSVDNGSGQPQHF. The DNA for the CDR3 is TGCAGCGTTGACAATGGGTCGGGTCAGCCCCAGCATTTT.